Below are 3 T cell receptor beta chains sequenced from a single sample in a study of brain T cells in children with intractable seizures. Using immunoSEQ multiplex PCR, the repertoire was profiled, and TCRdb retains in-frame clones only, with some absent. The sample records 62,000 or so clones, around 95% being singletons. Sequencing was performed on peripheral blood, taken at surgery. Receptor source: a boy under two years old with focal cortical dysplasia and intractable seizures.

The genes are TRBV4-3 and TRBJ2-7; no clear D. Between the trimmed V and J ends, which lost 0 bases and 3 bases, there was a span of 9 bases. Germline CDR1 and CDR2: LGHNA and YSLEER. The CDR3 is 14 residues long. The CDR3 loop reads CASSQDTGSYEQYF. Here the CDR3 DNA reads TGCGCCAGCAGCCAAGATACCGGCAGCTACGAGCAGTACTTC.

V gene TRBV27 combines with J gene TRBJ2-3; D is perhaps TRBD1 (5 bases). This CDR3 contains 15 residues. Germline assignment: CDR1 MNHEY and CDR2 SMNVEV (reference sequence). Trimming removed 10 bases from V and 2 bases from J, with 19 bases in between. The CDR3 spells CATKRGQGYTDTQYF. Written as DNA, the CDR3 is TGTGCCACCAAACGTGGTCAGGGCTACACAGATACGCAGTATTTT.

The genes are TRBV9 and TRBJ2-5; maybe TRBD1 (6 bases). The germline V gene encodes CDR1 SGDLS and CDR2 YYNGEE. V dropped 0 bases and J dropped 2 bases, with 14 bases sitting between them. CDR3 length equals 16 residues. The CDR3 reads CASSVGQAGPQETQYF. Here the CDR3 DNA reads TGTGCCAGCAGCGTAGGACAGGCCGGACCTCAAGAGACCCAGTACTTC. Complete variable domain (other parts from reference TRBV9 and TRBJ2-5): DSGVTQTPKHLITATGQRVTLRCSPRSGDLSVYWYQQSLDQGLQFLIQYYNGEERAKGNILERFSAQQFPDLHSELNLSSLELGDSALYFCASSVGQAGPQETQYFGPGTRLLVL.